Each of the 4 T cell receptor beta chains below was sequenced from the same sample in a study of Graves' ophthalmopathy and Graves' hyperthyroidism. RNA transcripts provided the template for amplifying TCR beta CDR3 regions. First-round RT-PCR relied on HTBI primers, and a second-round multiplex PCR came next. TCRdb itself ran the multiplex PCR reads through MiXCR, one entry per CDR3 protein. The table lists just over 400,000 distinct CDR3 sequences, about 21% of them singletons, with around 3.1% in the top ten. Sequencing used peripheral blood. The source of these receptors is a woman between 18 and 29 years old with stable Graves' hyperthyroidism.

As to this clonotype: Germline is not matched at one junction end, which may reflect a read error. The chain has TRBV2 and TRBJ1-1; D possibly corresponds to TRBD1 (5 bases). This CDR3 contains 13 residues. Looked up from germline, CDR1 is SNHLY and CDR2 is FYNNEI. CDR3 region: CASSGCRVTDAFF. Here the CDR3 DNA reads TGTGCCAGCAGTGGATGCAGGGTTACTGATGCTTTCTTT.

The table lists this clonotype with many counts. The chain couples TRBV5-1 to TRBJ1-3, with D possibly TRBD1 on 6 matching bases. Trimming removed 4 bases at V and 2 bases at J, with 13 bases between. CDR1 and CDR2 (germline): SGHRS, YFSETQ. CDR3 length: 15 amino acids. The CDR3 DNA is TGCGCCAGCAGCCCTGACAGGTCCCCTGGAAACACCATATATTTT. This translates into CASSPDRSPGNTIYF. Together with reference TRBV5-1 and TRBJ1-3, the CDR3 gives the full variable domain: KAGVTQTPRYLIKTRGQQVTLSCSPISGHRSVSWYQQTPGQGLQFLFEYFSETQRNKGNFPGRFSGRQFSNSRSEMNVSTLELGDSALYLCASSPDRSPGNTIYFGEGSWLTVV.

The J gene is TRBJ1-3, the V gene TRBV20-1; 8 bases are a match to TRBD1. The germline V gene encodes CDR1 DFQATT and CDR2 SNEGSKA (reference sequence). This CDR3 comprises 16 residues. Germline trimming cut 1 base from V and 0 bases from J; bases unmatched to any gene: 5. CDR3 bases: TGCAGTGCTAGAGTTAGTGACAGGGGCTCTGGAAACACCATATATTTT. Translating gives CSARVSDRGSGNTIYF.

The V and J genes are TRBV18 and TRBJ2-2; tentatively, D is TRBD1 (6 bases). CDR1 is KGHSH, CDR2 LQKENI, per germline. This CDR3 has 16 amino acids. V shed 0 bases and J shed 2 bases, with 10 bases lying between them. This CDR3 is CASSPPQGHNTGELFF. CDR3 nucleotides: TGTGCCAGCTCACCACCCCAGGGACACAACACCGGGGAGCTGTTTTTT.